This TCR beta chain comes out of a study of blood T cells in healthy people across ages. This clonotype has more than one count but fewer than ten. Its antigen is not identified. CDR1 is SGHRS, CDR2 YFSETQ, per germline. CDR3 length: 18 amino acids. J lost 6 bases, V lost 4 bases, and 17 bases had no gene match. Together with a sample-barcoded 5' primer, a J-beta primer mix was included in a second PCR lasting roughly 6 to 12 cycles. From the 5' RACE reads, TCRdb called clonotypes with MiXCR, one entry per CDR3 protein. This table has more than 1,400,000 distinct CDR3 sequences, 42% appearing once. General study results and limits: Donors of long life had a larger count of naive CD4+ cells and greater diversity than aged donors.

J is TRBJ2-1 and V is TRBV5-1, with 9 nucleotides matching TRBD2. The source of this sequence is a woman aged 18-29 years in good health. The sample was blood. Here the CDR3 DNA reads TGCGCCAGCAGCCTAGCCCTATCTGGGACTAGCATTAGCAATGAGCAGTTCTTC. Translated: CASSLALSGTSISNEQFF. Filled out from reference TRBV5-1 and TRBJ2-1, the complete variable domain reads KAGVTQTPRYLIKTRGQQVTLSCSPISGHRSVSWYQQTPGQGLQFLFEYFSETQRNKGNFPGRFSGRQFSNSRSEMNVSTLELGDSALYLCASSLALSGTSISNEQFFGPGTRLTVL.